The entry below describes one TCR beta chain. Repertoires were generated with immunoSEQ multiplex PCR, while TCRdb's copy carries only in-frame clones and drops some. The table lists 150,000 to 200,000 clones, under 85% of them singletons. The data belong to a study of blood T cell repertoires in COVID-19. V was pared by 3 bases and J by 4 bases, with 13 bases of the junction left unmatched. CDR1 is SGDLS and CDR2 is YYNGEE in the germline V gene. The CDR3 is 17 residues long. This receptor was taken from a woman in her seventies with COVID-19, enrolled during active disease. V usage is TRBV9 and J usage is TRBJ2-7; 10 nucleotides line up with TRBD1. Sequencing was performed on peripheral blood. In DNA, the CDR3 is TGTGCCAGCAGCGGGGGCCCGGGACAGGGGCCCAAGTACGAGCAGTACTTC. Protein sequence: CASSGGPGQGPKYEQYF.